Listed below are T cell receptor beta chains from one sample, sequenced in a study of OX40 agonist ivuxolimab in advanced cancers. Repertoires were generated with immunoSEQ multiplex PCR, while TCRdb's copy carries only in-frame clones and drops some. The sample holds approximately 58,000 clones; about 81% are singletons and the top ten take about 0.8%. The sequencing used CD4+ or CD8+ T cells sorted from blood, collected in a trial of the OX40 agonist ivuxolimab. The receptor source for this set is an adult with an advanced solid tumor such as melanoma, head and neck, liver or kidney cancer. Both conserved end residues are part of each CDR3. Each record gives: V gene, CDR3 protein.

TRBV6-5 CASSGLRGQGIQYF
TRBV5-1 CASTIGGETPTFNSPLHF
TRBV1 CTSSPPGLAGVEQFF
TRBV7-6 CASSSRATGGGHTIYF
TRBV7-2 CASSWGFSNQPQHF
TRBV14 CASSQEDGIKNIQYF
TRBV19 CASSTKGQGAGSRYGYTF
TRBV7-9 CASSPGIDNSPLHF
TRBV5-1 CASTPSPGQAGETQYF
TRBV5-1 CASSLLQGSYNEQFF
TRBV5-4 CASSLVLAGGRYEQYF
TRBV12-2 CASRPPDRVKETQYF
TRBV2 CAGRQGVDQPQHF
TRBV5-6 CASSSGPGRPQETQYF
TRBV28 CASRGVPRTDTQYF
TRBV9 CASRPTRTDTQYF
TRBV6-6 CASSYTQGSGEKLFF
TRBV5-1 CASSLRPLRASAGGWQETQYF
TRBV5-4 CASSPPSLGQGRNYGYTF